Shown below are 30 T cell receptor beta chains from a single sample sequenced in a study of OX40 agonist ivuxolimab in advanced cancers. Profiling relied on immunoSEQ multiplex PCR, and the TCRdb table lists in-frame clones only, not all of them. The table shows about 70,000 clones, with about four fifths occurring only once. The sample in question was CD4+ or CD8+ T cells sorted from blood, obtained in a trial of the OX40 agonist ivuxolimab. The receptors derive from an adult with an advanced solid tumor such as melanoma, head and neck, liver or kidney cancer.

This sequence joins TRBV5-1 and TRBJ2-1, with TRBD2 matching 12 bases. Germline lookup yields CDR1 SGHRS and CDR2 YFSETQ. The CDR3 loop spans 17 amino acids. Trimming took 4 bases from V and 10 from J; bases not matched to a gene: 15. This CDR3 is CASSPTAGGLAGGEQFF. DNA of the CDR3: TGCGCCAGCAGCCCCACAGCCGGGGGGCTAGCGGGGGGGGAGCAGTTCTTC. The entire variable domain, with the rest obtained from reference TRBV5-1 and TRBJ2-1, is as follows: KAGVTQTPRYLIKTRGQQVTLSCSPISGHRSVSWYQQTPGQGLQFLFEYFSETQRNKGNFPGRFSGRQFSNSRSEMNVSTLELGDSALYLCASSPTAGGLAGGEQFFGPGTRLTVL.

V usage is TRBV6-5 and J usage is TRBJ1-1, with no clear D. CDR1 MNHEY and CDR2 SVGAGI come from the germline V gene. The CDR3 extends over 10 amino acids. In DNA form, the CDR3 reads TGTGCGAGCGTAGGAGCTGAAGCTTTCTTT. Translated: CASVGAEAFF.

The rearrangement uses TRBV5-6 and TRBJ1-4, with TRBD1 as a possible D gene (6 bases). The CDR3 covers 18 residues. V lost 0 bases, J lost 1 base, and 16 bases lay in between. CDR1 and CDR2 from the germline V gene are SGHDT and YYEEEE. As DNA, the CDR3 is TGTGCCAGCAGCTTGGATGGGGGGGCCTGGCGAACTAATGAAAAACTGTTTTTT. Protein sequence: CASSLDGGAWRTNEKLFF.

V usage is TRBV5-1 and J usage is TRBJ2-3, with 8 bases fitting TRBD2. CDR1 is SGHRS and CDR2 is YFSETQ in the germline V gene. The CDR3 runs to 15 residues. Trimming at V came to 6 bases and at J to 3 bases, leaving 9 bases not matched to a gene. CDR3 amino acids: CASTEGTSRTDTQYF. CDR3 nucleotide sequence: TGCGCCAGCACCGAAGGGACTAGTCGAACAGATACGCAGTATTTT. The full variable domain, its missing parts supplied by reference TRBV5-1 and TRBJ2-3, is KAGVTQTPRYLIKTRGQQVTLSCSPISGHRSVSWYQQTPGQGLQFLFEYFSETQRNKGNFPGRFSGRQFSNSRSEMNVSTLELGDSALYLCASTEGTSRTDTQYFGPGTRLTVL.

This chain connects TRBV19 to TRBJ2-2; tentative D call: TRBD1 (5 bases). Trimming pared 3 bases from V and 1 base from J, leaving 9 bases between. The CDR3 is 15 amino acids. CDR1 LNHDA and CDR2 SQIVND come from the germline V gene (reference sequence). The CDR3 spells CASSIPQGNTGELFF. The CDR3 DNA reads TGTGCCAGTAGTATTCCTCAGGGGAACACCGGGGAGCTGTTTTTT. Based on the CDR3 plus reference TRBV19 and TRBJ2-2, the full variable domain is DGGITQSPKYLFRKEGQNVTLSCEQNLNHDAMYWYRQDPGQGLRLIYYSQIVNDFQKGDIAEGYSVSREKKESFPLTVTSAQKNPTAFYLCASSIPQGNTGELFFGEGSRLTVL.

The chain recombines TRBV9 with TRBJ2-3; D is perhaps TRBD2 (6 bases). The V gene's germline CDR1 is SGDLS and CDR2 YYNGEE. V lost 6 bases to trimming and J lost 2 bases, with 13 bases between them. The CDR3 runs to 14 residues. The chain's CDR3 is CASNLAADTDTQYF. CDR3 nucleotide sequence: TGTGCCAGCAACTTAGCGGCCGACACAGATACGCAGTATTTT.

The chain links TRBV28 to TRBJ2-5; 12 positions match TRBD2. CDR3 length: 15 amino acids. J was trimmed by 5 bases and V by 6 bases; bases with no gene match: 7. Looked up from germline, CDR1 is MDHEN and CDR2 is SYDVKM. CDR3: CASSPSGGAVETQYF. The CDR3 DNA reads TGTGCCAGCAGCCCTAGCGGGGGGGCCGTGGAGACCCAGTACTTC. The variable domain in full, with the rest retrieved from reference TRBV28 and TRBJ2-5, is DVKVTQSSRYLVKRTGEKVFLECVQDMDHENMFWYRQDPGLGLRLIYFSYDVKMKEKGDIPEGYSVSREKKERFSLILESASTNQTSMYLCASSPSGGAVETQYFGPGTRLLVL.

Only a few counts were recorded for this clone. CDR3 loop: CSARGVYEQYF. The CDR3 DNA follows: TGCAGTGCTAGGGGGGTGTACGAGCAGTACTTC. This sequence joins TRBV20-1 and TRBJ2-7, with D tentatively TRBD1 or TRBD2 (5 bases each). Germline CDR1 is DFQATT and CDR2 is SNEGSKA (reference sequence). V was trimmed by 3 bases and J by 4 bases, leaving 7 bases between them. CDR3 length equals 11 residues.

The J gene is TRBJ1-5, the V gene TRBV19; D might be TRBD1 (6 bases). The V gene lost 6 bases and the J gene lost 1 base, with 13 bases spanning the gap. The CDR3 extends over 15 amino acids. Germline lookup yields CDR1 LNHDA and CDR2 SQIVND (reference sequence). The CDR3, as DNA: TGTGCCAGTAGACCAGGGGACCGAAGCAATCAGCCCCAGCATTTT. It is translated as CASRPGDRSNQPQHF.

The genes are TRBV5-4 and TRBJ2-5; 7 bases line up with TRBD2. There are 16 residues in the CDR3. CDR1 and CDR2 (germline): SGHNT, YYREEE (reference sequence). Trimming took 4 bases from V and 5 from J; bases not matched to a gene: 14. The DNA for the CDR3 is TGTGCCAGCAGCCCCGTGTTGGGGGGGATCGGGGAGACCCAGTACTTC. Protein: CASSPVLGGIGETQYF.

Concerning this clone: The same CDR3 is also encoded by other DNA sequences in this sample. CDR3 sequence: CASSLDQGGQETQYF. Written as DNA, the CDR3 is TGTGCCAGCAGCTTAGACCAGGGGGGCCAGGAGACCCAGTACTTC. The rearrangement links TRBV7-2 to TRBJ2-5; a possible D gene is TRBD1 (7 bases). Trimming left V 1 base short and J 5 bases short, with 14 bases between. The germline V gene has CDR1 SGHTA and CDR2 FQGNSA. The CDR3 has 15 residues.

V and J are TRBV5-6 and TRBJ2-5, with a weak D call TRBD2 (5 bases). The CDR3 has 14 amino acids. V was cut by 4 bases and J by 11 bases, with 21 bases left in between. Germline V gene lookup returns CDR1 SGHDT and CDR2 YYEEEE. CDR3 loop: CASSPWESAGAQYF. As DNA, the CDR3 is TGTGCCAGCAGCCCCTGGGAAAGTGCGGGCGCGCAGTACTTC. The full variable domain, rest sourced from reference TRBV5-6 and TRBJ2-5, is DAGVTQSPTHLIKTRGQQVTLRCSPKSGHDTVSWYQQALGQGPQFIFQYYEEEERQRGNFPDRFSGHQFPNYSSELNVNALLLGDSALYLCASSPWESAGAQYFGPGTRLLVL.

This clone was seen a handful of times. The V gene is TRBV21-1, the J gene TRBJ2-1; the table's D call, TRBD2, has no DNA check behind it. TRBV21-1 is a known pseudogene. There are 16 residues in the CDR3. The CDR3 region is CASSSSLGGPDNEQFF. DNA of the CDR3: TGTGCCAGCAGCAGTTCGCTGGGGGGGCCTGACAATGAGCAGTTCTTC.

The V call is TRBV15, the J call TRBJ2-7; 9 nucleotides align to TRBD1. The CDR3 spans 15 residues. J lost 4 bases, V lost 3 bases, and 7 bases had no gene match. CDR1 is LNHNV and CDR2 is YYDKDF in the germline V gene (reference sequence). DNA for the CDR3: TGTGCCACCAGCAGGGGGACAGGGACCCTTTACGAGCAGTACTTC. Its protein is CATSRGTGTLYEQYF.

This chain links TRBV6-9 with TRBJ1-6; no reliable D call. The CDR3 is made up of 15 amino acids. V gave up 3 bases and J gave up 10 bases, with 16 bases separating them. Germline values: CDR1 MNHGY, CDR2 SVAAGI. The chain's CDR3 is CASSYSTYTDSPLHF. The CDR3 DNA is TGTGCCAGCAGTTACAGTACCTACACCGACTCACCCCTCCACTTT.

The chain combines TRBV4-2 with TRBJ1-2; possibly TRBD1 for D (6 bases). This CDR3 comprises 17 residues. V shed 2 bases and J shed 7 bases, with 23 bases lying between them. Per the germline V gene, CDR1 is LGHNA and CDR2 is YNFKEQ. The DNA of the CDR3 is TGTGCCAGCAGCCAATGGGGCAGGGGCCGGTTCGGGGGTGGCTACACCTTC. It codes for CASSQWGRGRFGGGYTF.

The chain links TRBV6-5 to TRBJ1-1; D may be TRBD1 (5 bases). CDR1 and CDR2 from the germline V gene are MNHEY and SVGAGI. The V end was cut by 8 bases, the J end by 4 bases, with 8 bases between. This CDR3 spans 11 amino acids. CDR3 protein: CASARGTEAFF. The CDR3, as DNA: TGTGCCAGCGCAAGGGGCACTGAAGCTTTCTTT.

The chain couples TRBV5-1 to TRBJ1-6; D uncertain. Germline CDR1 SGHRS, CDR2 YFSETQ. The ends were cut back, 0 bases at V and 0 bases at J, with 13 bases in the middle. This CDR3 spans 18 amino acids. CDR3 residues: CASSLGLRASSYNSPLHF. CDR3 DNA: TGCGCCAGCAGCTTGGGGCTACGAGCGAGCTCCTATAATTCACCCCTCCACTTT. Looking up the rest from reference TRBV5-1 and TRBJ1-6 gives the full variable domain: KAGVTQTPRYLIKTRGQQVTLSCSPISGHRSVSWYQQTPGQGLQFLFEYFSETQRNKGNFPGRFSGRQFSNSRSEMNVSTLELGDSALYLCASSLGLRASSYNSPLHFGNGTRLTVT.

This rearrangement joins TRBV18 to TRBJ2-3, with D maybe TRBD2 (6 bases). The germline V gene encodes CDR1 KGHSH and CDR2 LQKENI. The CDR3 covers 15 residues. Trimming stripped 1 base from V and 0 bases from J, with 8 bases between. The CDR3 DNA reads TGTGCCAGCTCACCACAGAGCGGGAGCACAGATACGCAGTATTTT. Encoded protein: CASSPQSGSTDTQYF.

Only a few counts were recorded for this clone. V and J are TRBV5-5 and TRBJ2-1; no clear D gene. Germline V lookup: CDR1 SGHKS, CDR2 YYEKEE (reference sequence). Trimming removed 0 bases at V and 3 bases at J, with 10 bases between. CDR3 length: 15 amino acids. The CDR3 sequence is CASSLDAGIYNEQFF. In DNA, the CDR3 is TGTGCCAGCAGCTTGGATGCAGGTATCTACAATGAGCAGTTCTTC.

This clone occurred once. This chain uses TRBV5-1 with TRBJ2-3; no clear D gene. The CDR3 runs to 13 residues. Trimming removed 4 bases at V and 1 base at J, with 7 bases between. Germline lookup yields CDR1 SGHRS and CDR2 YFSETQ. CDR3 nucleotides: TGCGCCAGCAGCCGGACCGGCACAGATACGCAGTATTTT. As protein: CASSRTGTDTQYF.

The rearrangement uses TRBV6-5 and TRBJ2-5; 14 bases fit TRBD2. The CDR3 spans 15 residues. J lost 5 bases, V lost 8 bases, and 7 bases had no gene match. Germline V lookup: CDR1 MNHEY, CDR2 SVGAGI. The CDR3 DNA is TGTGCCAGCGTTGGGACTAGCGGGAGCCGGGAGACCCAGTACTTC. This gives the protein CASVGTSGSRETQYF.

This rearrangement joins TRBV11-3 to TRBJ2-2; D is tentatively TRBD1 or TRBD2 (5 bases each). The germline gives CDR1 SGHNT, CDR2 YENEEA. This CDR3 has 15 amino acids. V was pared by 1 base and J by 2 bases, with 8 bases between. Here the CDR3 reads CASSLAGTNTGELFF. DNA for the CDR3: TGTGCCAGCAGCTTAGCCGGGACCAACACCGGGGAGCTGTTTTTT. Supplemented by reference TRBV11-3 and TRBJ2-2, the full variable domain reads EAGVVQSPRYKIIEKKQPVAFWCNPISGHNTLYWYLQNLGQGPELLIRYENEEAVDDSQLPKDRFSAERLKGVDSTLKIQPAELGDSAVYLCASSLAGTNTGELFFGEGSRLTVL.

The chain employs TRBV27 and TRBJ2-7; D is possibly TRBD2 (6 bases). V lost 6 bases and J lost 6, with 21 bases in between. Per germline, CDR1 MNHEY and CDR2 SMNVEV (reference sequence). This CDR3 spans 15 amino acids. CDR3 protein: CASSLTPTRGGEQYF. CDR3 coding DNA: TGTGCCAGCAGCTTAACCCCGACTAGAGGAGGCGAGCAGTACTTC.

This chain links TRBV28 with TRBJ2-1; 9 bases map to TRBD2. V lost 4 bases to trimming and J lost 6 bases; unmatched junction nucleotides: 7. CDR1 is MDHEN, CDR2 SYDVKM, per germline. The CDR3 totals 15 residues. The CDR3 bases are TGTGCCAGCAGTTCCTTCCTGACTAGCGGCAATGAGCAGTTCTTC. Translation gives CASSSFLTSGNEQFF.

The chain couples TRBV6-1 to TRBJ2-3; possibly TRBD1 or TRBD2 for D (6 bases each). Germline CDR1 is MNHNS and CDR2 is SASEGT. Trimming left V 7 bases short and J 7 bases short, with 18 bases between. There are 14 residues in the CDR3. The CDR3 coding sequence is TGTGCCAGCATCGGGTTCCCGGGGGCCCATACGCAGTATTTT. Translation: CASIGFPGAHTQYF.

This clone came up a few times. This CDR3 is CASSLVGASYNEQFF. The CDR3 bases are TGTGCCAGCAGCTTGGTCGGAGCTTCCTACAATGAGCAGTTCTTC. The rearrangement uses TRBV5-4 and TRBJ2-1; D is unresolved. From germline, CDR1 is SGHNT and CDR2 YYREEE (reference sequence). V was trimmed by 0 bases and J by 1 base, leaving 8 bases between them. The CDR3 length is 15 residues. Drawing the rest from reference TRBV5-4 and TRBJ2-1, the complete variable domain is ETGVTQSPTHLIKTRGQQVTLRCSSQSGHNTVSWYQQALGQGPQFIFQYYREEENGRGNFPPRFSGLQFPNYSSELNVNALELDDSALYLCASSLVGASYNEQFFGPGTRLTVL.

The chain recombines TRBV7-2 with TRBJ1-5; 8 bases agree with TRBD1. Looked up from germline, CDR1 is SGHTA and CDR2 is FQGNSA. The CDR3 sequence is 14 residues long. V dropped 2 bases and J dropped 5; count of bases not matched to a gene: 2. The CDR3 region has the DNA TGTGCCAGCAGCTTATCAGGGGGCGATCAGCCCCAGCATTTT. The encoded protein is CASSLSGGDQPQHF. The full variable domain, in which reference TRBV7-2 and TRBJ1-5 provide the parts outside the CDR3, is GAGVSQSPSNKVTEKGKDVELRCDPISGHTALYWYRQSLGQGLEFLIYFQGNSAPDKSGLPSDRFSAERTGGSVSTLTIQRTQQEDSAVYLCASSLSGGDQPQHFGDGTRLSIL.

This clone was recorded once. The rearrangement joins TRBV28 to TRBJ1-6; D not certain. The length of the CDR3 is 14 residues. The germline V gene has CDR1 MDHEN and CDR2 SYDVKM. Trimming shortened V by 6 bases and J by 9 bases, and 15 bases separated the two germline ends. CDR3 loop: CASSRPQRPSPLHF. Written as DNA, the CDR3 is TGTGCCAGCAGCCGGCCACAGAGACCTTCACCCCTCCACTTT. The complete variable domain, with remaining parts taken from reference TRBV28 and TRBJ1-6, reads DVKVTQSSRYLVKRTGEKVFLECVQDMDHENMFWYRQDPGLGLRLIYFSYDVKMKEKGDIPEGYSVSREKKERFSLILESASTNQTSMYLCASSRPQRPSPLHFGNGTRLTVT.

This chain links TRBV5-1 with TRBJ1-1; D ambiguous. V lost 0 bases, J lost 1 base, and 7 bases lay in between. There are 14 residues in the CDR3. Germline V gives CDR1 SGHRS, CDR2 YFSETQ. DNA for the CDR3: TGCGCCAGCAGCTTGGTCGGTGGGAACACTGAAGCTTTCTTT. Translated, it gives CASSLVGGNTEAFF.